This T cell receptor (beta chain) was sequenced during a study of cytomegalovirus exposure and HLA in healthy donors. About the study: The study placed about 86% of its approximately 400 genotyped donors in the Caucasian-associated ancestry cluster. Study-wide findings and caveats: According to a later analysis, most TCR beta chains associated with CMV appeared HLA-restricted. Immune exposure information comprised only CMV serostatus.

60 Vbeta and 13 Jbeta primers were used in PCR. Generated by immunoSEQ multiplex PCR, the TCRdb table keeps only in-frame clones and is missing some. The sample includes nearly 200,000 clones. Germline V gene sequence: CDR1 LGHNA, CDR2 YNFKEQ. J lost 2 bases, V lost 0 bases, and 4 bases had no gene match. The CDR3 is 15 amino acids. A word on this clone: Its antigen is unidentified.

The TCR was taken from a boy between 10 and 17 years old in good health and CMV-seronegative. This sequence joins TRBV4-2 and TRBJ2-7; TRBD2 matches 7 bases. The source material was PBMCs. For the CDR3, the DNA is TGTGCCAGCAGCCAAGATCTAGGACTAGCCTACGAGCAGTACTTC. Translation: CASSQDLGLAYEQYF.